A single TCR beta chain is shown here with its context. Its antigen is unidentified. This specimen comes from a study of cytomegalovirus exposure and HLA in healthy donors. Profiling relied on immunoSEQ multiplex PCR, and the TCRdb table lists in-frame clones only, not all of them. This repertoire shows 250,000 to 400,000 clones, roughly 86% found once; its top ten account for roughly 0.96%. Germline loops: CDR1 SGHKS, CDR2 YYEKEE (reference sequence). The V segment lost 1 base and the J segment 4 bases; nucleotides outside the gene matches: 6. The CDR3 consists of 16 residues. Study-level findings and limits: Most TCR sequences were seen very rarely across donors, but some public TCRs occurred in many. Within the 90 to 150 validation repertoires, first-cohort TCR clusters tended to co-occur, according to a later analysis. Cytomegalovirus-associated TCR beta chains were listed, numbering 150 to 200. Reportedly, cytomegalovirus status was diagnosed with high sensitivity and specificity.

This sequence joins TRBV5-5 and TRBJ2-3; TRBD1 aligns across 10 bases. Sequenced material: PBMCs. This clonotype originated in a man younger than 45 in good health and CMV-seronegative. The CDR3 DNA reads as TGTGCCAGCAGCTTGATTGACAGGGGGCCATCAGATACGCAGTATTTT. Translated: CASSLIDRGPSDTQYF.